A single T cell receptor (beta chain) is shown here with its context. Its antigen is unknown. The protocol was immunoSEQ multiplex PCR, while the TCRdb copy is restricted to in-frame clones and leaves out a portion. The sample carries millions of clones, roughly 94% recorded once. Naive CD8 cells lacked CD45RO and underwent positive selection for CCR7, leaving out terminally differentiated effector memory CD45RA+ cells. These data belong to a study of shared clonotypes between healthy human individuals. Overall study findings and caveats: Clonotypes shared by all four sorted-subset donors had higher generation probabilities than non-shared clonotypes. Only blood underwent sampling, and tissue repertoires likely differ. How much donors shared clonotypes was expected to be affected by sequencing depth.

This CDR3 is built from 17 residues. CDR1 and CDR2 (germline): ENHRY, SYGVKD. Trimming took off 0 bases at V and 0 bases at J, with 12 bases between the two ends. Input material: naive CD8+ T cells sorted from blood. This TCR was sampled from a man aged 18 to 30 in good health. This chain joins TRBV10-3 and TRBJ1-5; possible D gene TRBD1, 6 bases. The CDR3 region has the DNA TGTGCCATCAGTGAGTCCCGGACAGAGCCTAGCAATCAGCCCCAGCATTTT. Encoded protein: CAISESRTEPSNQPQHF.